This is a list of T cell receptor beta chains from one sample in a study of T cell changes during pregnancy in multiple sclerosis. Measured with immunoSEQ multiplex PCR; TCRdb has only the in-frame clones, and not every one. Of under 85,000 clones in the sample, less than 95% are singletons; the top ten hold about 0.5%. Sequences were derived from peripheral blood, sampled in the third trimester of pregnancy. Every receptor here comes from a female donor with multiple sclerosis, enrolled in a pregnancy study. Each CDR3 is given without its conserved first and last residue. D genes are given only for firm matches.

TRBJ2-7,TRBD1,TRBV7-6,ASSLAQGYEQY
TRBJ2-3,TRBD2,TRBV10-3,AISLLAGANTDTQY
TRBJ2-7,-,TRBV19,ASSRLGGYEQY
TRBJ1-2,-,TRBV19,ASRVGNYGYT
TRBJ2-5,-,TRBV11-1,ASSLEIGRVETQY
TRBJ1-2,-,TRBV6-6,ASSYSGGPRSYGYT
TRBJ1-6,TRBD1,TRBV7-2,ASSFGTAKNSPLH
TRBJ2-3,-,TRBV7-2,ASRRRTSSDTQY
TRBJ2-7,TRBD1,TRBV9,ASSIRDRAYEQY
TRBJ1-2,TRBD1,TRBV9,ASRGQGVTGGYT
TRBJ1-5,TRBD1,TRBV2,ASRGDRVYQPQH
TRBJ1-4,TRBD1,TRBV6-6,ASSSGQVPGEKLF
TRBJ2-5,TRBD2,TRBV7-2,ASNKEAGLVQETQY
TRBJ2-2,-,TRBV9,ASSVPTTGSNTGELF
TRBJ1-2,-,TRBV7-9,ASSLAGGGGYT
TRBJ2-2,TRBD1,TRBV4-2,ASSQDSGTGVSGELF
TRBJ2-3,TRBD2,TRBV5-1,ASSSGTSFSADTQY
TRBJ2-6,-,TRBV29-1,SVEGTDSGANVLT
TRBJ2-1,TRBD2,TRBV7-9,ASSPPGAGASYNEQF
TRBJ2-1,TRBD2,TRBV7-2,ASSRTSGGLNEQF
TRBJ2-1,-,TRBV19,ASSMRDSFYNEQF
TRBJ1-2,TRBD1,TRBV30,AWRTIQKTGGGYGYT
TRBJ2-5,TRBD2,TRBV7-3,ASSPAGLRETQY
TRBJ1-5,TRBD1,TRBV5-6,ASSPDRGTHQPQH
TRBJ1-5,-,TRBV19,ASSSTGWYSNQPQH
TRBJ2-5,TRBD2,TRBV30,AWSSSGVRGETQY
TRBJ1-4,-,TRBV7-6,ASSLAAGDGEKLF
TRBJ1-5,-,TRBV4-2,ASSQEQAGVNQPQH
TRBJ2-2,-,TRBV14,ASSQDLGRVGGELF
TRBJ2-5,-,TRBV5-6,ASSGGTFGPRETQY
TRBJ1-2,TRBD1,TRBV19,ASRITGGDGGYT
TRBJ1-2,TRBD1,TRBV30,AWSEFGQGRRSNYGYT
TRBJ2-3,TRBD2,TRBV2,ASRRTSGGSTDTQY
TRBJ2-7,-,TRBV7-2,ASSFSTYEQY
TRBJ2-5,TRBD1,TRBV7-2,ASSFGQGQETQY
TRBJ2-2,-,TRBV23-1,ASTLGTRSNTGELF
TRBJ2-5,TRBD2,TRBV6-6,ASSYEAGGLKETQY
TRBJ2-7,TRBD2,TRBV7-6,ASSLVAGPSYEQY
TRBJ1-1,-,TRBV4-3,ASSPQVNTEAF
TRBJ2-1,TRBD2,TRBV29-1,SVDPSGVNEQF
TRBJ1-1,-,TRBV10-3,AISDAETEAF
TRBJ1-4,-,TRBV7-2,ASSLVAGEGYEKLF
TRBJ1-5,TRBD1,TRBV15,ATSTVQGARSNQPQH
TRBJ2-5,-,TRBV9,ASSVVAEGETQY
TRBJ2-4,TRBD1,TRBV29-1,SVGTGGNIQY
TRBJ1-3,TRBD1,TRBV14,ASSQGDSSGNTIY
TRBJ2-7,-,TRBV5-6,ASSSDRGGEQY
TRBJ1-5,-,TRBV7-6,ASSPQEGQPQH
TRBJ1-1,-,TRBV6-1,ATDRMNTEAF
TRBJ1-2,-,TRBV4-2,ASSQDCREG
TRBJ1-1,TRBD1,TRBV12-5,ASGLVQGDRGRAF
TRBJ2-1,TRBD2,TRBV7-7,ASSPKTSGAYNEQF
TRBJ2-7,-,TRBV1,TSSPPFTSGPSYEQY
TRBJ1-2,-,TRBV9,ASSDRDTELYGYT
TRBJ1-3,-,TRBV7-8,ASSNQIQSGNTIY
TRBJ2-3,TRBD1,TRBV2,ASSRDRGPDTQY
TRBJ2-2,TRBD1,TRBV11-1,ASSLYGTGPTVNTGELF
TRBJ2-2,TRBD2,TRBV7-2,ASSVGLAGVVTGELF
TRBJ2-1,-,TRBV7-2,ASSFSTTSGHEQF